This TCR beta chain is drawn from a study of shared clonotypes between healthy human individuals. The CDR3 spans 18 residues. V lost 0 bases to trimming and J lost 4 bases, with 19 bases between them. Germline assignment: CDR1 SGDLS and CDR2 YYNGEE. Clones were read by immunoSEQ multiplex PCR, and TCRdb kept only the in-frame ones, dropping some. The sample yields some 530,000 clones, 70% to 85% seen once. This receptor was identified in a woman in her 40s in good health. Some clones in this sample may be carry-over from other donors' samples. The chain couples TRBV9 to TRBJ2-2, with D possibly called TRBD1 or TRBD2 (6 bases each). Sequencing was carried out using PBMCs. The CDR3, as DNA: TGTGCCAGCAGCGTAGGTTTACTGGGGGGCGCAGGCACCGGGGAGCTGTTTTTT. Protein: CASSVGLLGGAGTGELFF. Drawing the rest from reference TRBV9 and TRBJ2-2, the complete variable domain is DSGVTQTPKHLITATGQRVTLRCSPRSGDLSVYWYQQSLDQGLQFLIQYYNGEERAKGNILERFSAQQFPDLHSELNLSSLELGDSALYFCASSVGLLGGAGTGELFFGEGSRLTVL.